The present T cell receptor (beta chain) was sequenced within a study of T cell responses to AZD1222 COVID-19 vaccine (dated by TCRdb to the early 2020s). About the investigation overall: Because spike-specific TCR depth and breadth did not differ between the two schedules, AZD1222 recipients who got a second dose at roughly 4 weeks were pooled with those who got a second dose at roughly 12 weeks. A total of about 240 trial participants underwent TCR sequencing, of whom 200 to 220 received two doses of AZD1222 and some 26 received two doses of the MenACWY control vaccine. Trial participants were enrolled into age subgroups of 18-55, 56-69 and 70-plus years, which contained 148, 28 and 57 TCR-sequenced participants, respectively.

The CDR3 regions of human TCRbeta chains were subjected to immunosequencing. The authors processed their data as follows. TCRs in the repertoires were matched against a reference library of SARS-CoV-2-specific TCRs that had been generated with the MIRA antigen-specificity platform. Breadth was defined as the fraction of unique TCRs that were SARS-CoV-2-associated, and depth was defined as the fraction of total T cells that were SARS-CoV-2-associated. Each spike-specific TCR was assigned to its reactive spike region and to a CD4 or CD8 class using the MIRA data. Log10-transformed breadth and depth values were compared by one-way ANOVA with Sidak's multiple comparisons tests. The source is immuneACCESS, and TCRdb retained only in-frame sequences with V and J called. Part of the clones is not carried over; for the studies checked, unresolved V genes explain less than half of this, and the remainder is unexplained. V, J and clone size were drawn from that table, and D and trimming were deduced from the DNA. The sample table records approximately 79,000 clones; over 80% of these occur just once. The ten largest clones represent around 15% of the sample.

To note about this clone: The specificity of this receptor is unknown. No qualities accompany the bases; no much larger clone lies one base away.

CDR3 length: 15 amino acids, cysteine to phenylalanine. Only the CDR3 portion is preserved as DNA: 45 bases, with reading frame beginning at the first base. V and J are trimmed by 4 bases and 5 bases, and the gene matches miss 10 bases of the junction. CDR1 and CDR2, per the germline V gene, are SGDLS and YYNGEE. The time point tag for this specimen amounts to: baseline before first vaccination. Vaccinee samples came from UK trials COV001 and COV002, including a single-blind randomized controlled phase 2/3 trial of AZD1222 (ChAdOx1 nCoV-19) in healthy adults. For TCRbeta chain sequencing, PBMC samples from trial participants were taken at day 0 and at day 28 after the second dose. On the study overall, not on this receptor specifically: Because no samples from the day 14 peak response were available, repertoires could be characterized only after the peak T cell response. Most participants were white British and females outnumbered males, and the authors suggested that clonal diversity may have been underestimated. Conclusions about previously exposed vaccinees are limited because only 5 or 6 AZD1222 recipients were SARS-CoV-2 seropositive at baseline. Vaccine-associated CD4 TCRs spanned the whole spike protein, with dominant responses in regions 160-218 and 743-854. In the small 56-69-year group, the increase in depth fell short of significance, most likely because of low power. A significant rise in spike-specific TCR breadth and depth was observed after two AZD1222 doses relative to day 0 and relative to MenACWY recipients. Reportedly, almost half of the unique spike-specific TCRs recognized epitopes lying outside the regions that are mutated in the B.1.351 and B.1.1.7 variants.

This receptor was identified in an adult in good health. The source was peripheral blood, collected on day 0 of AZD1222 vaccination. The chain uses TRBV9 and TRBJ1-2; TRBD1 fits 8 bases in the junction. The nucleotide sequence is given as TGTGCCAGCAGCACCACAACGGGACAGGTATATGGCTACACCTTC. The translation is CASSTTTGQVYGYTF.